These 11 T cell receptor beta chains came from one sample sequenced in a study of blood T cell repertoires in COVID-19. The repertoire was sequenced with immunoSEQ multiplex PCR; TCRdb's copy has only in-frame clones and lacks some. This sample carries about 200,000 clones, around 84% of them seen once, and the ten largest clones take about 13%. Sequencing was done on a sample of peripheral blood. These receptors were collected from a human donor in a cohort sampled during active COVID-19.

This clone was seen a handful of times. V and J are TRBV5-1 and TRBJ1-1; 9 bases map to TRBD1. V shed 4 bases, J shed 4 bases, and the junction held 8 bases outside the gene matches. The CDR3 is 15 amino acids. In germline, CDR1 is SGHRS, CDR2 YFSETQ. The CDR3 DNA follows: TGCGCCAGCAGCATCAACAGGGGGCAAGGCACTGAAGCTTTCTTT. Encoded protein: CASSINRGQGTEAFF.

The rearrangement uses TRBV5-5 and TRBJ1-4; no clear D. The CDR3 has 15 residues. Germline-derived CDR1 and CDR2 are SGHKS and YYEKEE (reference sequence). Trimming stripped 3 bases from V and 5 bases from J, with 14 bases between. CDR3 sequence reads: CASSYKGDGNEKLFF. CDR3 in DNA: TGTGCCAGCAGCTATAAGGGAGACGGGAATGAAAAACTGTTTTTT. Based on the CDR3 plus reference TRBV5-5 and TRBJ1-4, the full variable domain is DAGVTQSPTHLIKTRGQQVTLRCSPISGHKSVSWYQQVLGQGPQFIFQYYEKEERGRGNFPDRFSARQFPNYSSELNVNALLLGDSALYLCASSYKGDGNEKLFFGSGTQLSVL.

This chain uses TRBV6-6 with TRBJ1-1, with TRBD1 as a possible D gene (5 bases). This CDR3 is 14 amino acids long. V lost 5 bases to trimming and J lost 1 base, with 11 bases between them. CDR1 MNHNY and CDR2 SVGAGI come from the germline V gene (reference sequence). The CDR3 here is CASSVRGGNTEAFF. CDR3 bases: TGTGCCAGCAGTGTTCGGGGGGGGAACACTGAAGCTTTCTTT.

The chain joins TRBV7-9 to TRBJ2-1, with 12 bases that match TRBD2. The CDR3 loop spans 17 amino acids. CDR1 and CDR2 (germline): SEHNR, FQNEAQ (reference sequence). Trimming cost V 5 bases and J 7 bases; bases outside gene matches: 12. CDR3 region: CASSPLLAGGPWNEQFF. For the CDR3, the DNA is TGTGCCAGCAGCCCGCTCCTAGCGGGAGGGCCTTGGAATGAGCAGTTCTTC.

This chain links TRBV7-2 with TRBJ2-2, with D hard to call. This CDR3 spans 14 amino acids. Germline CDR1 reads SGHTA; CDR2 reads FQGNSA. Trimming stripped 2 bases from V and 1 base from J, with 5 bases between. CDR3 DNA sequence: TGTGCCAGCAGCTTATCCGGGAACACCGGGGAGCTGTTTTTT. Translation: CASSLSGNTGELFF.

The chain employs TRBV10-3 and TRBJ2-3, with 9 bases matching TRBD1. V lost 0 bases and J lost 6; bases outside the gene matches: 10. CDR1 is ENHRY and CDR2 is SYGVKD in the germline V gene. This CDR3 region has 17 residues. CDR3 in amino acids: CAISESLDRGISDTQYF. CDR3 sequence (DNA): TGTGCCATCAGTGAGTCTTTGGACAGGGGCATCTCGGATACGCAGTATTTT.

The V gene is TRBV29-1, the J gene TRBJ2-7; TRBD1 matches 12 bases. CDR1 is SQVTM, CDR2 ANQGSEA, per germline. The CDR3 is 13 amino acids. V was pared by 7 bases and J by 2 bases, with 3 bases of the junction left unmatched. CDR3 DNA: TGCAGCGCGGGACAGGGGGCTCCCTACGAGCAGTACTTC. Its translation is CSAGQGAPYEQYF.

This sequence joins TRBV29-1 and TRBJ2-3; 12 bases fit TRBD2. This CDR3 has 14 amino acids. The J segment lost 1 base and the V segment lost 7 bases, leaving 3 bases of the junction unmatched. Germline lookup yields CDR1 SQVTM and CDR2 ANQGSEA. This chain's CDR3 is CSGRTSGGTDTQYF. CDR3 DNA: TGCAGCGGCCGGACTAGCGGGGGCACAGATACGCAGTATTTT.

The V and J genes are TRBV28 and TRBJ1-2; 9 bases map to TRBD1. Germline assignment: CDR1 MDHEN and CDR2 SYDVKM. The CDR3 consists of 14 residues. Trimming at V came to 6 bases and at J to 2 bases, leaving 4 bases not matched to a gene. CDR3 sequence reads: CASRTGTGNYGYTF. The CDR3 bases are TGTGCCAGCAGAACCGGGACAGGGAACTATGGCTACACCTTC.

V is TRBV5-1 and J is TRBJ2-7; 13 nucleotides match TRBD2. CDR1 SGHRS and CDR2 YFSETQ come from the germline V gene. V lost 7 bases and J lost 5; bases outside the gene matches: 9. The CDR3 contains 15 residues. CDR3 sequence (DNA): TGCGCCAGCCCTCCTAGGACTAGCGGGAGTAACGAGCAGTACTTC. It translates to CASPPRTSGSNEQYF.

This clone came up a few times. V usage is TRBV6-6 and J usage is TRBJ1-6; 7 bases align to TRBD1. V gave up 6 bases and J gave up 8 bases; unmatched junction bases: 7. Germline values: CDR1 MNHNY, CDR2 SVGAGI (reference sequence). The CDR3 has 14 amino acids. The CDR3 DNA sequence: TGTGCCAGCAGGATACAGGGGATGGATTCACCCCTCCACTTT. As protein: CASRIQGMDSPLHF.